This TCR beta chain emerged from a study of blood T cell repertoires in COVID-19 (dated by TCRdb to between 2020 and 2021). Concerning the study at large: Samples from collaborators originated in the United States, Italy and Spain and spanned both the acute and convalescent phases of COVID-19. The prospective study material was composed of cDNA or gDNA derived from T cells, B-cell-depleted T cells, or PBMCs. Subjects who had been exposed to COVID-19, were actively infected with it, or had recovered from it provided the deeply sampled blood TCRbeta repertoires that made up the dataset. The repertoires were released in a freely available public database meant as a resource for research on the immune response to SARS-CoV-2. Samples were obtained from the ongoing ImmuneRACE study (first 160 participants) and from approximately 1,200 subjects provided by 6 global collaborators. Nearly every sample came with metadata listing a de-identified subject ID, COVID-19 status, age in years and sex. Where available, HLA class I and class II types were taken from metadata supplied by the sample provider and were not determined by assay-based typing.

On this clone itself: Its antigen specificity is not known. No much larger clonotype is one base removed from it; base qualities were not supplied.

V is cut by 1 base and J by 2 bases, and the space between the germline ends is 15 bases. CDR1 and CDR2 are drawn from the germline V gene: SQVTM, ANQGSEA. The CDR3 runs 15 amino acids, cysteine and phenylalanine included. Solely the CDR3 DNA is kept, with 45 bases framed from the first base. The immunoSEQ Assay, a bias-controlled multiplex PCR, was used to amplify TCRbeta CDR3 regions from genomic DNA. Processing in the source paper ran as follows. The number of nucleated cells in each sample was estimated by amplification of reference gene primers within the assay. To quantify the absolute abundance of each unique TCRbeta CDR3 rearrangement, sequence reads were collapsed and filtered. For each sample, productive Simpson clonality was calculated by taking the square root of Simpson's diversity index across productive rearrangements. Here the immuneACCESS table is served through TCRdb, limited to in-frame sequences with V and J called. Missing clones are a known gap in these copies; in checked studies unresolved V genes cover under half, and the rest lacks a known reason. The V and J calls and the clone size are those of that table, but D and trimming were determined from the DNA. Within this sample are around 64,000 clones, with 75% to 90% of them counted one time only. Clones ranked in the top ten supply 2% of the sample.

Whole blood was collected in K2EDTA tubes by collaborating institutions according to the institutions' own protocols. For TCRbeta analysis, collaborators shipped samples in one of three forms: frozen whole blood, isolated PBMCs, or DNA extracted from either of those sample types. What the authors observed across the whole study: Clinical and demographic metadata were provided uncurated, with the amount varying by source and participant.

The sequenced sample was peripheral blood. The source of this sequence is a man aged 25 to 40 with acute or convalescent COVID-19. The chain couples TRBV29-1 to TRBJ2-7, and possibly TRBD1, on 5 matching bases. The CDR3 corresponds to CSVEALRQRPYEQYF. The DNA sequence is as follows: TGCAGCGTTGAAGCTCTTAGACAGAGACCCTACGAGCAGTACTTC.